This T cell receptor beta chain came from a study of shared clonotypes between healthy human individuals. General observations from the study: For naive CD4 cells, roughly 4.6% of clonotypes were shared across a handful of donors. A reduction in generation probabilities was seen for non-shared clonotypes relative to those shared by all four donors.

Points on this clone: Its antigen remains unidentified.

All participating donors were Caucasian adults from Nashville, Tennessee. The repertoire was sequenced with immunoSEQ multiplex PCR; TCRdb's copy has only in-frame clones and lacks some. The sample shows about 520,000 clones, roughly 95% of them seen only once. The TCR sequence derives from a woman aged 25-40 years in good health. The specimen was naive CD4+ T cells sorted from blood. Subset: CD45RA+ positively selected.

As DNA, the CDR3 is TGTGCCAGCAGCCGCGGGAGCTCCTACAATGAGCAGTTCTTC. It codes for CASSRGSSYNEQFF. The chain recombines TRBV11-2 with TRBJ2-1; 7 bases match TRBD2. In germline, CDR1 is SGHAT, CDR2 FQNNGV. The CDR3 has 14 residues. Unmatched junction bases numbered 1, after V lost 5 bases and J lost 0 bases. Full variable domain (rest looked up from reference TRBV11-2 and TRBJ2-1): EAGVAQSPRYKIIEKRQSVAFWCNPISGHATLYWYQQILGQGPKLLIQFQNNGVVDDSQLPKDRFSAERLKGVDSTLKIQPAKLEDSAVYLCASSRGSSYNEQFFGPGTRLTVL.